These 27 T cell receptor beta chains came from one sample sequenced in a study of blood T cell repertoires in COVID-19. The data were produced by immunoSEQ multiplex PCR, yet TCRdb's version contains in-frame clones alone and is incomplete. The sample shows about 300,000 clones, 70% to 90% of them seen only once. The sequencing input was peripheral blood. The receptors originated from a man between 18 and 29 years old who had recovered from COVID-19.

This chain's CDR3 is CASSQGAGQETQYF. The CDR3 nucleotides read TGCGCCAGCAGCCAAGGAGCGGGACAAGAGACCCAGTACTTC. The V call is TRBV4-1, the J call TRBJ2-5, with TRBD2 identical over 7 bases. Germline V gene sequence: CDR1 MGHRA, CDR2 YSYEKL. The CDR3 is made up of 14 amino acids. Losses at the gene ends were 1 base for V and 2 bases for J; bases not matched to a gene: 1.

This clone was seen more than once but under ten times. The genes are TRBV18 and TRBJ2-5, with a tentative D call TRBD2 (6 bases). Germline values: CDR1 KGHSH, CDR2 LQKENI. The germline V and J ends were trimmed by 6 bases and 5 bases, with 13 bases remaining between them. CDR3 length: 13 residues. The CDR3 bases are TGTGCCAGCTCGCCTTCACGGGGGGAGACCCAGTACTTC. It specifies CASSPSRGETQYF. The full variable domain, its missing parts supplied by reference TRBV18 and TRBJ2-5, is NAGVMQNPRHLVRRRGQEARLRCSPMKGHSHVYWYRQLPEEGLKFMVYLQKENIIDESGMPKERFSAEFPKEGPSILRIQQVVRGDSAAYFCASSPSRGETQYFGPGTRLLVL.

V and J are TRBV24-1 and TRBJ2-1; the match to TRBD2 covers 7 bases. This CDR3 spans 16 amino acids. Trimming removed 3 bases from V and 7 bases from J; junction bases left unmatched: 11. The germline V gene has CDR1 KGHDR and CDR2 SFDVKD. The CDR3 DNA sequence: TGTGCCACCAGTGATCCGTCAATCGAGGGAGGGAATGAGCAGTTCTTC. As protein: CATSDPSIEGGNEQFF.

V usage is TRBV10-3 and J usage is TRBJ1-4; 8 bases fit TRBD1. The germline gives CDR1 ENHRY, CDR2 SYGVKD. Trimming took 0 bases from V and 4 from J; bases not matched to a gene: 4. The CDR3 has 16 amino acids. This chain's CDR3 is CAISESGGQDNEKLFF. Here the CDR3 DNA reads TGTGCCATCAGTGAGTCGGGGGGACAGGATAATGAAAAACTGTTTTTT.

This sequence joins TRBV18 and TRBJ2-3, with 9 bases that match TRBD2. The germline CDR1 and CDR2 sequences are KGHSH and LQKENI. This CDR3 has 17 amino acids. Trimming at V came to 6 bases and at J to 5 bases, leaving 15 bases not matched to a gene. The CDR3 is CASSLITTRGGKDTQYF. In nucleotides, the CDR3 is TGTGCCAGCTCGCTCATTACCACGCGGGGGGGCAAAGATACGCAGTATTTT.

In the case of this clone: A junction boundary mismatches the germline segment, possibly from a read error. This chain links TRBV5-1 with TRBJ1-2, with TRBD1 identical over 9 bases. The CDR3 spans 15 residues. Germline CDR1 is SGHRS and CDR2 is YFSETQ. CDR3 sequence: CASSLDRGQGTTTLF. In DNA form, the CDR3 reads TGCGCCAGCAGCTTGGATCGGGGACAGGGAACAACAACCCTCTTC. Variable domain in full (rest from reference TRBV5-1 and TRBJ1-2): KAGVTQTPRYLIKTRGQQVTLSCSPISGHRSVSWYQQTPGQGLQFLFEYFSETQRNKGNFPGRFSGRQFSNSRSEMNVSTLELGDSALYLCASSLDRGQGTTTLFGSGTRLTVV.

The chain joins TRBV27 to TRBJ1-1; TRBD1 might be the D (5 bases). Trimming removed 2 bases from V and 5 bases from J, with 27 bases in between. This CDR3 has 19 amino acids. Per germline, CDR1 MNHEY and CDR2 SMNVEV (reference sequence). The CDR3 spells CASSLRYYSTRGGETEAFF. For the CDR3, the DNA is TGTGCCAGCAGTTTACGCTACTATTCGACTCGGGGAGGGGAAACTGAAGCTTTCTTT.

The rearrangement joins TRBV5-1 to TRBJ1-1, with no clear D. V was shortened by 0 bases and J by 1 base, with 4 bases between the two germline ends. CDR1 is SGHRS, CDR2 YFSETQ, per germline. The CDR3 extends over 13 amino acids. CDR3 DNA sequence: TGCGCCAGCAGCTTGGCATGGAACACTGAAGCTTTCTTT. Translation gives CASSLAWNTEAFF.

The CDR3 loop reads CASSLTGGYSPLHF. CDR3 in DNA: TGTGCCAGTAGTTTGACCGGCGGGTATTCACCCCTCCACTTT. The chain uses TRBV19 and TRBJ1-6, with D hard to call. This CDR3 has 14 residues. V was shortened by 5 bases and J by 8 bases, with 13 bases between the two germline ends. Per the germline V gene, CDR1 is LNHDA and CDR2 is SQIVND (reference sequence).

V usage is TRBV29-1 and J usage is TRBJ1-2; D remains unclear. The CDR3 loop spans 12 amino acids. The germline V and J ends were trimmed by 2 bases and 4 bases, with 8 bases remaining between them. Germline CDR1 and CDR2: SQVTM and ANQGSEA. CDR3 in amino acids: CSVETVLYGYTF. CDR3 DNA sequence: TGCAGCGTTGAAACAGTTCTCTATGGCTACACCTTC.

V and J are TRBV7-9 and TRBJ1-1; TRBD1 is a possible D gene (6 bases). Germline CDR1 and CDR2: SEHNR and FQNEAQ (reference sequence). The CDR3 sequence is 16 residues long. V lost 4 bases to trimming and J lost 3 bases, with 18 bases between them. This chain's CDR3 is CASSSPGGGLYTEAFF. The CDR3 nucleotides read TGTGCCAGCAGCTCTCCCGGGGGGGGGCTATACACTGAAGCTTTCTTT.

This chain uses TRBV2 with TRBJ2-7, with a tentative D call TRBD2 (6 bases). The CDR3 is made up of 14 amino acids. The ends were cut back, 6 bases at V and 6 bases at J, with 18 bases in the middle. Germline loops: CDR1 SNHLY, CDR2 FYNNEI. CDR3 sequence (DNA): TGTGCCAGCAGCTTACTTAGCGGAACCCTCGAGCAGTACTTC. This translates into CASSLLSGTLEQYF.

V gene TRBV11-2 combines with J gene TRBJ1-6, with D tentatively TRBD1 (5 bases). The CDR3 has 16 amino acids. Per germline, CDR1 SGHAT and CDR2 FQNNGV. Trimming shortened V by 5 bases and J by 8 bases, and 19 bases separated the two germline ends. This chain's CDR3 is CASSGRGGITDSPLHF. In DNA form, the CDR3 reads TGTGCCAGCAGCGGGCGCGGGGGAATAACGGATTCACCCCTCCACTTT.

This clone was seen once. This sequence joins TRBV7-3 and TRBJ2-1; 13 bases are a match to TRBD2. The CDR3 is 19 residues long. The V gene end was trimmed by 0 bases and the J gene end by 4 bases; junction bases not matched to a gene: 9. Germline values: CDR1 SGHTA, CDR2 FQGTGA. The CDR3 sequence: CASSLTSGPTSGRYNEQFF. The DNA of the CDR3 is TGTGCCAGCAGCTTAACGTCGGGTCCGACTAGCGGGAGGTACAATGAGCAGTTCTTC.

A note on this clone: The sample contains more than one DNA sequence encoding this CDR3. The rearrangement links TRBV20-1 to TRBJ2-3; D call uncertain. Per the germline V gene, CDR1 is DFQATT and CDR2 is SNEGSKA (reference sequence). Trimming left V 6 bases short and J 6 bases short, with 7 bases between. The CDR3 is 10 residues long. The CDR3 DNA reads TGCAGTGCCCGCGAGGATACGCAGTATTTT. Protein product: CSAREDTQYF.

This clone was recorded many times. V gene TRBV7-9 combines with J gene TRBJ2-7, with TRBD1 matching over 7 bases. CDR1 and CDR2 from the germline V gene are SEHNR and FQNEAQ (reference sequence). CDR3 length equals 13 residues. V dropped 4 bases and J dropped 4; count of bases not matched to a gene: 4. CDR3 sequence (DNA): TGTGCCAGCAGCTGGGACAGAGCATACGAGCAGTACTTC. It specifies CASSWDRAYEQYF.

V and J are TRBV7-2 and TRBJ2-2; TRBD1 might be the D (6 bases). Germline V gene data show CDR1 as SGHTA and CDR2 as FQGNSA. This CDR3 is built from 14 residues. The ends were cut back, 3 bases at V and 4 bases at J, with 9 bases in the middle. CDR3 in amino acids: CASSLGHPTGELFF. The CDR3 DNA is TGTGCCAGCAGCTTGGGACATCCCACCGGGGAGCTGTTTTTT.

The chain combines TRBV21-1 with TRBJ2-1; the DNA was not used to check the table's D call, TRBD2. TRBV21-1 is shown as a pseudogene. The length of the CDR3 is 19 residues. In DNA, the CDR3 is TGTGCCAGCAGCCCCGTGGACGGTAGCGCAACGGGAGTATACAATGAGCAGTTCTTC. Translation: CASSPVDGSATGVYNEQFF.

The chain is built from TRBV21-1 and TRBJ2-4; the table's D gene call, TRBD2, was not cross checked with the DNA. TRBV21-1 is an annotated pseudogene. This CDR3 has 16 residues. The CDR3 DNA sequence: TGTGCCAGCAGCAAAGAGGTGCGGGACGGAAGGAACATTCAGTACTTC. This gives the protein CASSKEVRDGRNIQYF.

The chain links TRBV27 to TRBJ2-1; D might be TRBD1 (5 bases). The CDR3 contains 12 residues. V was trimmed by 2 bases and J by 6 bases, leaving 5 bases between them. Per germline, CDR1 MNHEY and CDR2 SMNVEV (reference sequence). CDR3 in amino acids: CASSLQGNEQFF. In DNA form, the CDR3 reads TGTGCCAGCAGTTTACAGGGCAATGAGCAGTTCTTC.

This clone was counted only a few times. The chain joins TRBV7-9 to TRBJ1-1, with TRBD1 identical over 8 bases. The germline gives CDR1 SEHNR, CDR2 FQNEAQ (reference sequence). The junction had 14 bases not matched to a gene; V was cut back by 5 bases and J by 6 bases. This CDR3 contains 16 residues. This chain's CDR3 is CASSDKTGALNPEAFF. The DNA for the CDR3 is TGTGCCAGCAGCGATAAGACAGGGGCCCTAAATCCTGAAGCTTTCTTT.

The V gene is TRBV25-1, the J gene TRBJ2-7; possibly TRBD1 for D (5 bases). The V end lost 5 bases, the J end lost 0 bases, and 8 bases lay between the germline ends. In germline, CDR1 is MGHDK, CDR2 SYGVNS. The CDR3 has 13 residues. The CDR3 protein is CASSTGYSYEQYF. CDR3 sequence (DNA): TGTGCCAGCAGTACAGGTTACTCCTACGAGCAGTACTTC.

The rearrangement links TRBV10-3 to TRBJ2-1, with 7 bases matching TRBD2. Trimming cost V 8 bases and J 5 bases; bases outside gene matches: 12. CDR1 is ENHRY, CDR2 SYGVKD, per germline. CDR3 length equals 15 residues. The CDR3 DNA reads TGTGCCATCTTGGACGGGAGGCCCCAACACAATGAGCAGTTCTTC. Protein: CAILDGRPQHNEQFF.

The chain is built from TRBV6-5 and TRBJ1-2; D uncertain. In germline, CDR1 is MNHEY, CDR2 SVGAGI. Deletions cut 2 bases from V and 4 bases from J, with 5 bases between. The CDR3 consists of 12 residues. CDR3 protein: CASSYGSYGYTF. The CDR3, as DNA: TGTGCCAGCAGTTACGGCAGCTATGGCTACACCTTC.

The gene calls are TRBV27 and TRBJ1-4; D is possibly TRBD1 (5 bases). This CDR3 is 16 amino acids long. CDR1 is MNHEY, CDR2 SMNVEV, per germline (reference sequence). The V and J ends lost 3 bases and 0 bases respectively, with 11 bases between them. This CDR3 is CASSLSGHATNEKLFF. The DNA of the CDR3 is TGTGCCAGCAGTTTGTCCGGACATGCAACTAATGAAAAACTGTTTTTT.

The chain combines TRBV20-1 with TRBJ1-1; D gene uncertain. Per germline, CDR1 DFQATT and CDR2 SNEGSKA (reference sequence). The CDR3 runs 11 residues. With 5 bases removed from V and 7 bases from J, the gap between germline ends came to 11 bases. CDR3 sequence: CSARLLREAFF. The CDR3 coding sequence is TGCAGTGCTCGCCTCCTACGTGAAGCTTTCTTT.

V usage is TRBV6-5 and J usage is TRBJ2-7, with 9 nucleotides matching TRBD1. CDR3 length equals 15 residues. Trimming at V came to 6 bases and at J to 1 base, leaving 7 bases not matched to a gene. Germline values: CDR1 MNHEY, CDR2 SVGAGI. CDR3 coding DNA: TGTGCCAGCAGGATGCCGGGACAGGGTTCCTACGAGCAGTACTTC. This encodes CASRMPGQGSYEQYF.